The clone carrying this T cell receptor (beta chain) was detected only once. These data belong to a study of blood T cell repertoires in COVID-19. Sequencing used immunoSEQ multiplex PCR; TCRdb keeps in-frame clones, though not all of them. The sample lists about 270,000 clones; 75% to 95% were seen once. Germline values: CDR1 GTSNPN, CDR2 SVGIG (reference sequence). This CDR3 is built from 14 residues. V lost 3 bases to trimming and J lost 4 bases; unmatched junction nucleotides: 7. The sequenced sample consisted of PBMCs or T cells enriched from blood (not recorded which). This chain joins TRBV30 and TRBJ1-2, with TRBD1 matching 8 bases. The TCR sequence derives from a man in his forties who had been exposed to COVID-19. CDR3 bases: TGTGCCTGGAGCAGGGACAGGAGAATCTATGGCTACACCTTC. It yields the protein CAWSRDRRIYGYTF.